These 8 T cell receptor beta chains were all obtained from the same sample, sequenced in a study of identical twins (dated by TCRdb to between 2015 and 2016). The receptor library was made with 5' RACE. The sample was run on an Illumina HiSeq 2000. TCRdb reworked the public reads: Q25 trimming with fastp, MiXCR clone assembly, productive beta chains retained. Each entry merges the rows of one CDR3 protein and shows their most common DNA and genes. This sample lists 700,000 to 950,000 distinct CDR3 sequences; around 12% were detected once. The ten largest make up roughly 1.5% of the sample. The same sample was also studied in work on yellow fever vaccine responses in identical twins.

Input material: PBMCs. These receptors all come from a young woman in good health.

This clonotype was seen only a few times. J is TRBJ2-7 and V is TRBV5-1, with 8 positions matching TRBD1. CDR1 SGHRS and CDR2 YFSETQ come from the germline V gene. After removal of 4 bases from V and 5 bases from J, the junction contained 8 bases not matched to a gene. The CDR3 is 14 residues long. As DNA, the CDR3 is TGCGCCAGCAGCCATGGACAGGGTTTCGACGAGCAGTACGTC. Encoded protein: CASSHGQGFDEQYV.

This clonotype was observed a few times. The V and J genes are TRBV28 and TRBJ2-1; D ambiguous. The V end was cut by 3 bases, the J end by 4 bases, with 16 bases between. In germline, CDR1 is MDHEN, CDR2 SYDVKM. The CDR3 covers 16 residues. The CDR3 nucleotides read TGTGCCAGCAGTTTTATGGGCTTCAGCAAATACAATGAGCAGTTCTTC. This codes for CASSFMGFSKYNEQFF. Looking up the rest from reference TRBV28 and TRBJ2-1 gives the full variable domain: DVKVTQSSRYLVKRTGEKVFLECVQDMDHENMFWYRQDPGLGLRLIYFSYDVKMKEKGDIPEGYSVSREKKERFSLILESASTNQTSMYLCASSFMGFSKYNEQFFGPGTRLTVL.

The chain joins TRBV28 to TRBJ1-1; D possibly corresponds to TRBD1 (5 bases). CDR3 length equals 16 residues. V was clipped by 7 bases and J by 1 base, with 19 bases between them. Germline V gene sequence: CDR1 MDHEN, CDR2 SYDVKM. DNA for the CDR3: TGTGCCAGCACCGAAAGAGGGGACGGAAGGAACACTGAAGCTTTCTTT. Translating gives CASTERGDGRNTEAFF.

This chain joins TRBV25-1 and TRBJ2-3; 10 positions match TRBD2. Germline V gene data show CDR1 as MGHDK and CDR2 as SYGVNS. The CDR3 extends over 17 amino acids. V lost 7 bases, J lost 1 base, and 11 bases stayed unmatched. The CDR3 reads CASTTGLARGGTDTQYF. The CDR3 coding sequence is TGTGCCAGCACAACGGGACTAGCGAGGGGTGGCACAGATACGCAGTATTTT.

The rearrangement uses TRBV27 and TRBJ1-2; the D gene is possibly TRBD1 (5 bases). The CDR3 is 16 residues long. The germline V gene encodes CDR1 MNHEY and CDR2 SMNVEV (reference sequence). V was trimmed by 5 bases and J by 5 bases, leaving 21 bases between them. CDR3 protein: CASSPFPGPTEYGYTF. CDR3 sequence (DNA): TGTGCCAGCAGTCCATTTCCGGGACCAACGGAGTATGGCTACACCTTC.

There are a few counts of this clonotype. The chain uses TRBV7-8 and TRBJ2-7, with D possibly being TRBD1 (5 bases). Trimming removed 3 bases from V and 1 base from J, with 13 bases in between. The germline gives CDR1 SGHVS, CDR2 FQNEAQ. The CDR3 is 15 residues long. CDR3 nucleotides: TGTGCCAGCAGCTTTAGGCCAGGGCGTTCCTACGAGCAGTACTTC. Amino acids: CASSFRPGRSYEQYF.

The chain links TRBV6-2 or TRBV6-3 to TRBJ2-1, with 9 bases identical to TRBD2. Germline CDR1 and CDR2: MNHEY and SVGEGT. V lost 5 bases to trimming and J lost 6 bases; unmatched junction nucleotides: 11. CDR3 size: 16 residues. The CDR3 is CASSPLGTSRTNEQFF. The CDR3 coding sequence is TGTGCCAGCAGTCCCCTCGGGACTAGCAGAACCAATGAGCAGTTCTTC.

The sample holds a few counts of this clonotype. The J gene is TRBJ2-2, the V gene TRBV5-1; weak D call: TRBD1 (5 bases). This CDR3 has 13 residues. Germline CDR1 SGHRS, CDR2 YFSETQ. Between the trimmed V and J ends, which lost 8 bases and 1 base, there was a span of 9 bases. CDR3 sequence: CASYQGNTGELFF. The CDR3 region has the DNA TGCGCCAGTTATCAGGGGAACACCGGGGAGCTGTTTTTT.